This TCR beta chain came from a study of T cells after yellow fever vaccination. Study context: In the case of low-cell-number fractions, SMART-Seq v4 Ultra Low Input was used for preparation. Study observations and caveats: By day 5 rather than day 15, the secondary response had peaked, though it was weaker. Although most clonotypes did not, a small share appeared in both CD4 and CD8 compartments.

This clonotype was counted ten times or more. The antigen is unknown. TCRdb redid the calling of the 5' RACE reads with MiXCR, one entry per CDR3 protein. The sample shows a few hundred thousand distinct CDR3 sequences, 3% to 4.5% of them seen only once. The sample was PBMCs, taken on the day of the yellow fever booster vaccination. The receptor was isolated from a man aged 18-30 years who received the YFV17D yellow fever vaccine.

The CDR3 loop is CSARPDGEWRNTIYF. CDR3 coding DNA: TGCAGTGCTAGACCTGACGGGGAGTGGCGCAACACCATATATTTT. The gene calls are TRBV20-1 and TRBJ1-3, with D uncertain. This CDR3 has 15 residues. V was shortened by 2 bases and J by 7 bases, with 18 bases between the two germline ends. The germline V gene has CDR1 DFQATT and CDR2 SNEGSKA (reference sequence).